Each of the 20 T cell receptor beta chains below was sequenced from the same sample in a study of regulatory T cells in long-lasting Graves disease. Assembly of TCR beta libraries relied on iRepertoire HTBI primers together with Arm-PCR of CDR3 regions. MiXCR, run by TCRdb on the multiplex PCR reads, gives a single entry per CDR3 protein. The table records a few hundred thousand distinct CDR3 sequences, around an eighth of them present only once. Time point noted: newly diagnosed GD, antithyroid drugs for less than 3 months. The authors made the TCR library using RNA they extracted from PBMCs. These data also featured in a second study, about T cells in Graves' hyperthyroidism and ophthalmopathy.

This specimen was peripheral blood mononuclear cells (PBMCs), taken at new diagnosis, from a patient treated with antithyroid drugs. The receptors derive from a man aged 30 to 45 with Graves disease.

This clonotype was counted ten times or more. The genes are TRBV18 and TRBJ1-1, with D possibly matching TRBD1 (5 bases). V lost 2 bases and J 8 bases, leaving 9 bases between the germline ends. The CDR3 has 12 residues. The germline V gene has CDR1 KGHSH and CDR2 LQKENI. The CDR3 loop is CASSPIRDEAFF. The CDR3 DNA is TGTGCCAGCTCACCAATAAGGGACGAAGCTTTCTTT.

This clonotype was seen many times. In DNA, the CDR3 is TGTGCCAGCAGGGCGAGGACTAGCGGGAGGCTCCTTAACACCGGGGAGCTGTTTTTT. Its protein is CASRARTSGRLLNTGELFF. This chain joins TRBV6-1 and TRBJ2-2; the match to TRBD2 covers 14 bases. Trimming at V came to 6 bases and at J to 2 bases, leaving 11 bases not matched to a gene. Germline V gives CDR1 MNHNS, CDR2 SASEGT. This CDR3 comprises 19 residues.

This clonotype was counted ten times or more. The CDR3 DNA follows: TGCGCCAGCAGTGATACGGGAAGCTCCTACAATGAGCAGTTCTTC. Translation gives CASSDTGSSYNEQFF. This chain connects TRBV10-2 to TRBJ2-1; TRBD2 might be the D (5 bases). This CDR3 spans 15 amino acids. Trimming stripped 3 bases from V and 0 bases from J, with 9 bases between. The germline CDR1 and CDR2 sequences are WSHSY and SAAADI.

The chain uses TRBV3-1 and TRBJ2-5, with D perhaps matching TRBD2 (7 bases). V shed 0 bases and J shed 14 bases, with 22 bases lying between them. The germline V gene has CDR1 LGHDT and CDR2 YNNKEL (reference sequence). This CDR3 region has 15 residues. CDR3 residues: CASSQDARGGNFTYF. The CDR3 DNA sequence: TGTGCCAGCAGCCAAGACGCGAGGGGGGGAAATTTCACTTACTTC.

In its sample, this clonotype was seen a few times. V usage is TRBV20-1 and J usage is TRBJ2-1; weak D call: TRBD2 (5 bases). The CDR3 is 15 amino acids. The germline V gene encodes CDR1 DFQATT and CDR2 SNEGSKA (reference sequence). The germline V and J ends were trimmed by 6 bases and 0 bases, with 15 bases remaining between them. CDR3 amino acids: CSAQARRSSYNEQFF. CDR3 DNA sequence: TGCAGTGCCCAGGCGAGGAGGAGCTCCTACAATGAGCAGTTCTTC.

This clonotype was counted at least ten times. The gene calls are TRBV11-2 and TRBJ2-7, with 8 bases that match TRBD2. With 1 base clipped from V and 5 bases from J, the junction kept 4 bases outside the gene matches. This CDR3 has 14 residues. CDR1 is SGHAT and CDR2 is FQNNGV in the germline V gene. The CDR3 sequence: CASSLGLATDEQYF. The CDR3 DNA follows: TGTGCCAGCAGCTTAGGACTAGCGACCGACGAGCAGTACTTC.

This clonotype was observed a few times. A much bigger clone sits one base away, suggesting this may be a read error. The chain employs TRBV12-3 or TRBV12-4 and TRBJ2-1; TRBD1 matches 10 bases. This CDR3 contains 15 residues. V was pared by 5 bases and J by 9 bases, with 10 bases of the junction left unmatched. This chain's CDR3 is CASSRIRDRGSEQFF. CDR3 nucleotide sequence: TGTGCCAGCAGTCGCATCCGGGACAGGGGCAGTGAGCAGTTCTTC.

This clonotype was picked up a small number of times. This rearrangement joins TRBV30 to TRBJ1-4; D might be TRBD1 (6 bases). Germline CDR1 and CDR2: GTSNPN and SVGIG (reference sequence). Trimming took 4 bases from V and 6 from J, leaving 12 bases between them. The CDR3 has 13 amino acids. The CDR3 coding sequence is TGTGCCTGGATCGACAGGACCTATGAAAAACTGTTTTTT. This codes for CAWIDRTYEKLFF.

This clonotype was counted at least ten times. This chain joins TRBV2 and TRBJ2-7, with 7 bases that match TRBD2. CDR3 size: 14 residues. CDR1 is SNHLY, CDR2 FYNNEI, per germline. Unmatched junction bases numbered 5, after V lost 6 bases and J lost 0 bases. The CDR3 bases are TGTGCCAGCAGGTATGGCGGGAGCTCCTACGAGCAGTACTTC. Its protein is CASRYGGSSYEQYF.

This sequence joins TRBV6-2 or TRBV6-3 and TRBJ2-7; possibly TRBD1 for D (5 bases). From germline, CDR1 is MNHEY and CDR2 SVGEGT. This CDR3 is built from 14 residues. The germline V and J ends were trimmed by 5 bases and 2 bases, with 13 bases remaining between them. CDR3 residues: CASSEYRSTYEQYF. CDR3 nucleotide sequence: TGTGCCAGCAGTGAATACAGGTCGACCTACGAGCAGTACTTC.

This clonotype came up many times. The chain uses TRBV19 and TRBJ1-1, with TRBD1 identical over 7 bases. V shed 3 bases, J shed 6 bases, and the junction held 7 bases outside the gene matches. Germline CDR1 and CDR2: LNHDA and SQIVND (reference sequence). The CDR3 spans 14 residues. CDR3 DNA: TGTGCCAGTAGTATGACAGGGCGGAATCCTGAAGCTTTCTTT. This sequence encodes CASSMTGRNPEAFF.

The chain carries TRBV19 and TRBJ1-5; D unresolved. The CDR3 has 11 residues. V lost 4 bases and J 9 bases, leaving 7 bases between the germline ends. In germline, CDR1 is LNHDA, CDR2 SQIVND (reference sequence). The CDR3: CASSRGSPQHF. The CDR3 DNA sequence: TGTGCCAGTAGTAGAGGGTCGCCCCAGCATTTT.

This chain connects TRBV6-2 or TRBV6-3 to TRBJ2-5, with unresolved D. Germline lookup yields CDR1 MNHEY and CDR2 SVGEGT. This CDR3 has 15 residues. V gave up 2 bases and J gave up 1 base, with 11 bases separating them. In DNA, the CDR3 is TGTGCCAGCAGTTACGGGCAGCCCCTCCAAGAGACCCAGTACTTC. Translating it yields CASSYGQPLQETQYF.

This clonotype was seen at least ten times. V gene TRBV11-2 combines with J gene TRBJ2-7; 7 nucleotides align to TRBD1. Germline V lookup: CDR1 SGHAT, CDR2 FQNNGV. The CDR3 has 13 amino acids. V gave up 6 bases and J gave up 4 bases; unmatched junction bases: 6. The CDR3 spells CASRRDRVYEQYF. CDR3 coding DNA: TGTGCCAGCAGACGGGACAGAGTTTACGAGCAGTACTTC.

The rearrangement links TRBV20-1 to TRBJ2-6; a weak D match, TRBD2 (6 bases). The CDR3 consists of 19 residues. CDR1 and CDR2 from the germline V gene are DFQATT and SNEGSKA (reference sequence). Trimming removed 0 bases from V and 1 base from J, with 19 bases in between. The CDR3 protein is CSARDQLIAAGSGANVLTF. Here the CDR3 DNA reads TGCAGTGCTAGAGATCAATTAATAGCGGCCGGGTCTGGGGCCAACGTCCTGACTTTC.

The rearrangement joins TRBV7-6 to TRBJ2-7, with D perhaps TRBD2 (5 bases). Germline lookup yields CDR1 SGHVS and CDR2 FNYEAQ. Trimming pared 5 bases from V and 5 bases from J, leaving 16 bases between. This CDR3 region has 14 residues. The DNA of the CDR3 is TGTGCCAGCAGCGCAGGCGGGCATGGGGACGAGCAGTACTTC. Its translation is CASSAGGHGDEQYF.

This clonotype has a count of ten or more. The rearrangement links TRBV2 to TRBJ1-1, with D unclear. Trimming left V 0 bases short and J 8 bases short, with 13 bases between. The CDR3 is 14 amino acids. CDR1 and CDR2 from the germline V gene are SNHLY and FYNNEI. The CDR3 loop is CASSEARFNREAFF. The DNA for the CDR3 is TGTGCCAGCAGTGAAGCGAGATTTAATAGAGAAGCTTTCTTT.

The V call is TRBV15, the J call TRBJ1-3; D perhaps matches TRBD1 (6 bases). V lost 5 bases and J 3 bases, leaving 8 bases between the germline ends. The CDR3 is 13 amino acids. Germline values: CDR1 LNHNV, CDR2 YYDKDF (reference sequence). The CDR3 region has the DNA TGTGCCACCAGCCAGGGGTTTGGAAACACCATATATTTT. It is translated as CATSQGFGNTIYF.

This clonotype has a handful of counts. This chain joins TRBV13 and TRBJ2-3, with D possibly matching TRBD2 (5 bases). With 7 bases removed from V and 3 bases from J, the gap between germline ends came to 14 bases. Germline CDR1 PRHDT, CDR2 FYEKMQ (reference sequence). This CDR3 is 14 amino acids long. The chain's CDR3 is CASTLSGKTDTQYF. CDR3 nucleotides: TGTGCCAGCACCTTGTCCGGGAAAACAGATACGCAGTATTTT.

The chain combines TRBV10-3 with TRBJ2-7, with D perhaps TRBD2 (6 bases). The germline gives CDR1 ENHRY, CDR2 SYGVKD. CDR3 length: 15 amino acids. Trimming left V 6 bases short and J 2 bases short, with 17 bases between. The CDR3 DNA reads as TGTGCCATCAGACCAAAACCGGGACTCACCTACGAGCAGTACTTC. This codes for CAIRPKPGLTYEQYF.